This TCR beta chain was captured by sequencing in a study of blood T cell repertoires in COVID-19. As for the study in general: PBMCs, B-cell-depleted T cells, or T cells provided the cDNA or gDNA that made up the material.

Recruits, aged roughly 18 to 90 years, lived in under 25 US areas. A COVID-19 case was met by exposed participants within 2 weeks before study entry. With V trimmed by 4 bases and J by 6 bases, 5 bases remained unmatched. Germline V CDR1 and CDR2: SGHRS, YFSETQ. The CDR3 consists of 14 residues. In the original workflow: How many nucleated cells were present was estimated from reference gene primer amplification. Using immunoSEQ multiplex PCR, the repertoire was profiled, and TCRdb retains in-frame clones only, with some absent. That table supplies the V and J calls and clone size; D and trimming were determined from the DNA. This sample has 350,000 or so clones, with about nine tenths found just once.

The chain carries TRBV5-1 and TRBJ2-7; 12 bases are shared with TRBD2. Material: PBMCs or T cells enriched from blood (not recorded which). This receptor was identified in a young woman who had been exposed to COVID-19. CDR3 bases: TGCGCCAGCAGCCGACTAGCGGGAGTTATCGAGCAGTACTTC. Translated, it gives CASSRLAGVIEQYF.